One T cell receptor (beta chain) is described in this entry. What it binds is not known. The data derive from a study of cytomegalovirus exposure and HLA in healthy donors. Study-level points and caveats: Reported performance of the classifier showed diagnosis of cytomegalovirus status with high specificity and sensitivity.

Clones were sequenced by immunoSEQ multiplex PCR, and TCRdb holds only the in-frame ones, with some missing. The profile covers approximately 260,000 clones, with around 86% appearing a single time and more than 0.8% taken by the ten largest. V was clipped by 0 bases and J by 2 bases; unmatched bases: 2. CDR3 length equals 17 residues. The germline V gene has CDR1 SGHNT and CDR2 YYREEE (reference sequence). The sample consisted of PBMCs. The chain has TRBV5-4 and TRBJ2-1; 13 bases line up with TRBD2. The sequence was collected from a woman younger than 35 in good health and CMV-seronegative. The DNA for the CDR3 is TGTGCCAGCAGCTTGGGACTAGCGGGGGGTCCCTACAATGAGCAGTTCTTC. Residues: CASSLGLAGGPYNEQFF.